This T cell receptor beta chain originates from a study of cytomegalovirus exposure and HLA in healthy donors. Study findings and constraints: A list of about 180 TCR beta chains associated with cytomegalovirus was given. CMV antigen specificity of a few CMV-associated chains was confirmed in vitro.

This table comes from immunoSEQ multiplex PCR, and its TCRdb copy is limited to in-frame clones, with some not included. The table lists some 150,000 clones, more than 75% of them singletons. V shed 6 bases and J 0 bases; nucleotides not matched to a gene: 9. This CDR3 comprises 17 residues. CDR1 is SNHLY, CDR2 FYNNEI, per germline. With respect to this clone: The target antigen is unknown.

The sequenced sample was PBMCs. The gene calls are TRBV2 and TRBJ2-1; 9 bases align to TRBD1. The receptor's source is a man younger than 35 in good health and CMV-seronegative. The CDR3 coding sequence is TGTGCCAGCAGATCGACCGGGACAGGGCGCTCCTACAATGAGCAGTTCTTC. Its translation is CASRSTGTGRSYNEQFF.